The rows below give T cell receptor beta chains drawn from one sample of a study of control samples from healthy donors and cancer patients. Libraries were prepared by immunoSEQ multiplex PCR; TCRdb keeps only in-frame clonotypes and omits some of them. The sample shows roughly 120,000 clones, roughly 91% of them seen only once. The sequencing input was PBMCs. The source of these receptors is a man between 50 and 59 years old with head and neck cancer. Both conserved end residues are part of each CDR3. Fields, in order: J gene, D gene, clone size, V gene, CDR3 protein, CDR3 DNA. D genes are given only for firm matches. Some rows have no size entry. The others give once, few or many, or a class for an expanded clone.

TRBJ2-1	.	.	TRBV6-6	CASSPSSYNEQFF	TGTGCCAGCAGTCCTAGCTCCTACAATGAGCAGTTCTTC
TRBJ2-3	TRBD2	.	TRBV7-2	CASSLGSGGAVPQYF	TGTGCCAGCAGCTTAGGAAGCGGGGGGGCCGTTCCGCAGTATTTT
TRBJ1-4	.	once	TRBV30	CAWSVHGEKLFF	TGTGCCTGGAGTGTACACGGAGAAAAACTGTTTTTT
TRBJ2-7	TRBD2	.	TRBV2	CASMLAGVRYEQYF	TGTGCCAGCATGCTAGCGGGGGTTCGCTACGAGCAGTACTTC
TRBJ1-6	.	.	TRBV30	CAWAGVNSPLHF	TGTGCCTGGGCAGGGGTTAATTCACCCCTCCACTTT
TRBJ1-5	TRBD1	.	TRBV6-5	CASRTGTANQPQHF	TGTGCCAGCAGGACCGGGACAGCTAATCAGCCCCAGCATTTT
TRBJ2-7	.	.	TRBV19	CASSIGPGSYEQYF	TGTGCCAGTAGTATAGGTCCGGGATCCTACGAGCAGTACTTC
TRBJ2-7	TRBD2	.	TRBV3-1/TRBV3-2	CASSHGTSYSYEQYF	TGTGCCAGCAGCCATGGGACTAGCTACTCCTACGAGCAGTACTTC
TRBJ2-3	TRBD2	.	TRBV2	CASSEVAGGHALTSTDTQYF	TGTGCCAGCAGTGAAGTAGCGGGGGGCCATGCACTCACTAGCACAGATACGCAGTATTTT
TRBJ2-3	TRBD1	.	TRBV11-2	CASSLLTGVTDTQYF	TGTGCCAGCAGCTTATTGACAGGGGTCACAGATACGCAGTATTTT
TRBJ2-7	.	.	TRBV19	CASSIQGGDYEQYF	TGTGCCAGTAGTATTCAAGGGGGGGACTACGAGCAGTACTTC
TRBJ1-5	.	few	TRBV30	CAWSGGRNQPQHF	TGTGCCTGGAGTGGAGGACGGAATCAGCCCCAGCATTTT
TRBJ2-1	TRBD2	once	TRBV4-2	CASSQSAVAGGYNEQFF	TGTGCCAGCAGCCAAAGTGCTGTAGCGGGGGGGTACAATGAGCAGTTCTTC
TRBJ2-1	.	.	TRBV4-1	CASSQSSGGLNEQFF	TGCGCCAGCAGCCAATCGAGCGGAGGATTGAATGAGCAGTTCTTC
TRBJ2-3	.	.	TRBV7-2	CASSAGPPGADTQYF	TGTGCCAGCAGCGCGGGACCCCCCGGGGCAGATACGCAGTATTTT
TRBJ1-6	.	.	TRBV3-1/TRBV3-2	CASSPLLNGAYSPLHF	TGTGCCAGCAGCCCATTACTTAATGGGGCCTATTCACCCCTCCACTTT
TRBJ2-7	.	.	TRBV5-1	CASSLGIRGGEQYF	TGCGCCAGCAGCTTGGGGATCAGGGGGGGCGAGCAGTACTTC
TRBJ1-5	.	.	TRBV18	CASSGQRNQPQHF	TGTGCCAGCTCAGGCCAGAGGAATCAGCCCCAGCATTTT
TRBJ2-5	.	.	TRBV24-1	CATSRADQETQYF	TGTGCCACCAGTCGCGCAGACCAAGAGACCCAGTACTTC
TRBJ1-3	TRBD1	.	TRBV7-9	CASRKTGGDTIYF	TGTGCCAGCAGGAAGACAGGGGGTGACACCATATATTTT
TRBJ1-5	.	.	TRBV6-5	CASSPGGQVLQPQHF	TGTGCCAGCAGTCCCGGGGGCCAGGTCCTTCAGCCCCAGCATTTT
TRBJ2-7	.	.	TRBV18	CASSPWQGTSNEQYF	TGTGCCAGCTCACCATGGCAGGGTACTTCCAACGAGCAGTACTTC
TRBJ1-1	TRBD1	.	TRBV3-1/TRBV3-2	CASSQVYSQGDTEAFF	TGTGCCAGCAGCCAAGTATACTCACAGGGGGACACTGAAGCTTTCTTT
TRBJ2-3	TRBD2	.	TRBV19	CASSIFSPRGGADTQYF	TGTGCCAGTAGTATTTTTTCGCCTCGGGGGGGCGCAGATACGCAGTATTTT
TRBJ2-6	.	.	TRBV12-3/TRBV12-4	CASSLGGANVLTF	TGTGCCAGCAGTTTAGGAGGGGCCAACGTCCTGACTTTC
TRBJ1-4	TRBD1	.	TRBV3-1/TRBV3-2	CASSGLRSRTGTNEKLFF	TGTGCCAGCAGTGGCCTAAGGAGTAGGACAGGCACTAATGAAAAACTGTTTTTT
TRBJ1-4	.	.	TRBV30	CAWTKSALNEKLFF	TGTGCCTGGACAAAATCTGCCCTTAATGAAAAACTGTTTTTT
TRBJ1-2	TRBD1	.	TRBV2	CASISGTGEGGGYTF	TGTGCCAGCATTTCCGGGACAGGGGAAGGAGGCGGCTACACCTTC
TRBJ2-7	TRBD1	.	TRBV5-1	CASSWRGQGSNEQYF	TGCGCCAGCAGCTGGCGGGGACAGGGATCCAACGAGCAGTACTTC